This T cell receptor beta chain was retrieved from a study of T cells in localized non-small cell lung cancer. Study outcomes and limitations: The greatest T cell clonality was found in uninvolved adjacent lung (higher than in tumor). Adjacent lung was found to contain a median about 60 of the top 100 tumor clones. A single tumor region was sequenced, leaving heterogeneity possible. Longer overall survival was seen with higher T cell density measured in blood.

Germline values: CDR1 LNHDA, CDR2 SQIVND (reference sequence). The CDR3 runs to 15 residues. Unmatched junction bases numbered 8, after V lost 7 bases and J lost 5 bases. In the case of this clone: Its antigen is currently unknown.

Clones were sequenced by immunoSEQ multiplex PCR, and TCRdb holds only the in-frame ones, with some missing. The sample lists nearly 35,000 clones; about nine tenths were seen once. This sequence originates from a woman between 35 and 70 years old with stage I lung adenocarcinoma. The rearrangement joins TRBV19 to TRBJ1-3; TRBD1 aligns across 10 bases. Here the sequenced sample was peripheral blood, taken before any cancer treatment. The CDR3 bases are TGTGCCAGTACCCCTCGACAGGGGGCGAGAAACACCATATATTTT. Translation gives CASTPRQGARNTIYF.